This section outlines one T cell receptor (beta chain) sequence together with its context. Its antigen has not been determined. Base quality data are lacking; no much larger clone is found one base away. The immunoSEQ Assay, a bias-controlled multiplex PCR, was used to amplify TCRbeta CDR3 regions from genomic DNA. The paper's processing steps were these. Within the assay, amplification of reference gene primers was used to estimate how many nucleated cells each sample contained. Sequence reads were collapsed and filtered to measure the absolute abundance of every unique TCRbeta CDR3 rearrangement. For each sample, productive Simpson clonality was calculated as the square root of Simpson's diversity index over productive rearrangements. The immuneACCESS repertoire file appears here via TCRdb, limited to in-frame rearrangements. These files lack a portion of the clones; in checked studies, under half of the deficit traces to unresolved V genes, and the cause of the others is not known. The D gene and trimming were derived from the DNA, and the V and J assignments and clone size from that table. Recorded for this sample are about 15,000 clones; roughly nine tenths of them occurred a single time. The ten largest clones capture 2.5% to 4% of the sample.

This specimen comes from a study of blood T cell repertoires in COVID-19 (dated by TCRdb to about 2020). Regarding the research as a whole: The collaborator samples originated in the United States, Italy and Spain and spanned the acute and convalescent phases of COVID-19. Sample metadata almost always included a de-identified subject ID, COVID-19 status, age in years and sex. The material from the prospective study consisted of cDNA or gDNA derived from T cells, B-cell-depleted T cells, or PBMCs. The dataset comprised deeply sampled blood TCRbeta repertoires from subjects exposed to, actively infected with, or recovered from COVID-19. The repertoires were released in a freely available public database intended as a resource for research on the immune response to SARS-CoV-2. Where HLA class I and class II types were available, the types were taken from metadata supplied by the sample provider, not from assay-based typing. Samples were obtained from the ongoing ImmuneRACE study (first 160 participants) and from 950 to 1,500 subjects provided by 6 global collaborators. The research as a whole found: Clinical and demographic metadata were provided uncurated, with the amount varying by source and participant.

The cysteine opens and the phenylalanine closes a CDR3 of 16 amino acids. Kept here is only the CDR3 DNA, which spans 48 bases and is read in frame from base 1. CDR1 and CDR2 were assigned from the germline V gene as SGDLS and YYNGEE. V is clipped by 3 bases and J by 0 bases, and the sequence between their germline boundaries is 13 bases long. Each collaborating institution followed its own protocols to collect whole blood in K2EDTA tubes. For TCRbeta analysis, collaborator samples were shipped as frozen whole blood, as isolated PBMCs, or as DNA extracted from either sample type. The chain links TRBV9 with TRBJ1-3; no confident D gene assignment can be made. The clonotype originates from a human donor in a cohort sampled during active COVID-19. The sample taken for sequencing was peripheral blood. The CDR3 has the sequence CASSDKHSGSGNTIYF. Read as DNA, the sequence is TGTGCCAGCAGCGATAAGCACTCAGGCTCTGGAAACACCATATATTTT. Extended through the reference TRBV9 and TRBJ1-3 proteins, this CDR3 yields the full variable domain: DSGVTQTPKHLITATGQRVTLRCSPRSGDLSVYWYQQSLDQGLQFLIQYYNGEERAKGNILERFSAQQFPDLHSELNLSSLELGDSALYFCASSDKHSGSGNTIYFGEGSWLTVV.